This T cell receptor (beta chain) was documented in a study of T cell responses to AZD1222 COVID-19 vaccine. Whole-study findings and limits: Spike was spanned by vaccine-associated CD4 TCRs, with dominance at 160-218 and 743-854. The donor group comprised mostly white British people and more females; the analysis possibly underestimated clonal diversity. Seropositive at baseline were only a handful of AZD1222 recipients. Repertoires in all cases were sampled only once the peak T cell response had passed.

Points on this clone: No antigen is known for it.

V was clipped by 5 bases and J by 10 bases, with 15 bases between them. CDR3 length: 13 residues. Looked up from germline, CDR1 is SGHNT and CDR2 is YENEEA. Sequenced by immunoSEQ multiplex PCR; TCRdb stores in-frame clones only, minus some. Of approximately 120,000 clones in the sample, approximately 90% were seen once. This TCR was recovered from an adult in good health. This chain joins TRBV11-3 and TRBJ2-1; the D call may be TRBD1 or TRBD2 (5 bases each). The sequences come from peripheral blood, collected on day 0 of AZD1222 vaccination. CDR3 nucleotides: TGTGCCAGCAGCCTAAGGGACGCCCTGGAGCAGTTCTTC. It specifies CASSLRDALEQFF.